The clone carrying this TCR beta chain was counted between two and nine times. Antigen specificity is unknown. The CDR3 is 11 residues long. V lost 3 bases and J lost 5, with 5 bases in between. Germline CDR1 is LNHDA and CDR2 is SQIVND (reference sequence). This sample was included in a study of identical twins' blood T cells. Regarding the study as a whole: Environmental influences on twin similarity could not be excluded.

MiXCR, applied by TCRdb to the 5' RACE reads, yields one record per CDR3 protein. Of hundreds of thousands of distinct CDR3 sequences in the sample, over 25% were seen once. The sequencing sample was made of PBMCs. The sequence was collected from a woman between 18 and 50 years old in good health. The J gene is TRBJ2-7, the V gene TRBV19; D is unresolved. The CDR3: CASSMRHEQYF. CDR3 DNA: TGTGCCAGTAGTATGCGACACGAGCAGTACTTC.